This T cell receptor (beta chain) was obtained from a study of blood T cell repertoires in COVID-19. The V gene's germline CDR1 is SEHNR and CDR2 FQNEAQ (reference sequence). The CDR3 sequence is 14 residues long. Between the trimmed V and J ends, which lost 1 base and 7 bases, there was a span of 8 bases. TCRdb keeps only in-frame clones here, not all; method: immunoSEQ multiplex PCR. The top ten hold approximately 11% of the sample, which has 110,000 to 150,000 clones, 70% to 90% seen once. The V gene is TRBV7-9, the J gene TRBJ1-6; D is uncertain. The clonotype originates from an elderly woman with acute or convalescent COVID-19. The sequencing input was peripheral blood. The CDR3, as DNA: TGTGCCAGCAGCTTAGGGCCCAGAAATTCACCCCTCCACTTT. It translates to CASSLGPRNSPLHF.